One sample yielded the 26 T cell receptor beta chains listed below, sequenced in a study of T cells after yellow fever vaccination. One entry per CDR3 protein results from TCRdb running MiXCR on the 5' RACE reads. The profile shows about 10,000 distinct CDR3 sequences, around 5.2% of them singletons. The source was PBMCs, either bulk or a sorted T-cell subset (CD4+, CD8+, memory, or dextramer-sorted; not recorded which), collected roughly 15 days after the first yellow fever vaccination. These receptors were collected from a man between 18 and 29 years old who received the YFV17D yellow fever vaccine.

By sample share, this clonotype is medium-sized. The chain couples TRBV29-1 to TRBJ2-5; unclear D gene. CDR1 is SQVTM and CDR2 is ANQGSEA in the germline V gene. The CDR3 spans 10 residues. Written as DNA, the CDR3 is TGCAGTACAGCTCAAGAGACCCAGTACTTC. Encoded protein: CSTAQETQYF.

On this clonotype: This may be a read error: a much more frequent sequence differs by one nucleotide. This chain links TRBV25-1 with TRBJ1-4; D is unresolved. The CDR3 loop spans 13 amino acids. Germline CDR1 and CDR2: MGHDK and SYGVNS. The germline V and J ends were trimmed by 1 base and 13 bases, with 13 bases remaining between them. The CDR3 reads CASSESVHRALFF. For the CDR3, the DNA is TGTGCCAGCAGTGAATCGGTGCATAGGGCACTGTTTTTT. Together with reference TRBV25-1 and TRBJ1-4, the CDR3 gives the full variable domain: EADIYQTPRYLVIGTGKKITLECSQTMGHDKMYWYQQDPGMELHLIHYSYGVNSTEKGDLSSESTVSRIRTEHFPLTLESARPSHTSQYLCASSESVHRALFFGSGTQLSVL.

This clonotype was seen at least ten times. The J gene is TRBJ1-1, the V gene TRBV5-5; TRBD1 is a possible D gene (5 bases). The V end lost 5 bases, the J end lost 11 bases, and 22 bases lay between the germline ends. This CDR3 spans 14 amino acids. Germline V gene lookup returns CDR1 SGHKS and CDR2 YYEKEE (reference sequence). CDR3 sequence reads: CASRSIRGGVRAFF. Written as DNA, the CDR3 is TGTGCCAGCAGGTCGATTAGGGGAGGAGTACGCGCTTTCTTT.

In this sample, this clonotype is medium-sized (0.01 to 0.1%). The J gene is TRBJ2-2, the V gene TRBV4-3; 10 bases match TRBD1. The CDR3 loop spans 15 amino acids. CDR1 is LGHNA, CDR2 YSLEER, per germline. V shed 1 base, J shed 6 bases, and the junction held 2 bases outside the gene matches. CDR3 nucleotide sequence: TGCGCCAGCAGCCAAGTCGGGACAGGGGCCGGGGAGCTGTTTTTT. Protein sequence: CASSQVGTGAGELFF.

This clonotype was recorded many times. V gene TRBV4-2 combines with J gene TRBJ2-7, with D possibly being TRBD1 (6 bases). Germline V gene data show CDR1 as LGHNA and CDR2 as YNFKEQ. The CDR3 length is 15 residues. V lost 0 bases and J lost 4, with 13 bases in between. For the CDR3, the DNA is TGTGCCAGCAGCCAAGATCAGGGGTCGATATACGAGCAGTACGTC. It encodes CASSQDQGSIYEQYV.

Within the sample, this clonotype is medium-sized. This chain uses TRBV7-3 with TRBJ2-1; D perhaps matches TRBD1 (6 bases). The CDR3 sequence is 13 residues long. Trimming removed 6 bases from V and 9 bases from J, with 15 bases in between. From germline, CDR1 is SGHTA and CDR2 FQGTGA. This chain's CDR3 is CASRAGTNGEQFF. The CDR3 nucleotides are TGTGCCAGCAGAGCCGGGACAAATGGTGAGCAGTTCTTC. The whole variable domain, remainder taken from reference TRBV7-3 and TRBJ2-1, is GAGVSQTPSNKVTEKGKYVELRCDPISGHTALYWYRQSLGQGPEFLIYFQGTGAADDSGLPNDRFFAVRPEGSVSTLKIQRTERGDSAVYLCASRAGTNGEQFFGPGTRLTVL.

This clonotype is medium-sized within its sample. This CDR3 reads CASSLDSTTDTQYF. As DNA, the CDR3 is TGCGCCAGCAGCTTGGATTCTACCACAGATACGCAGTATTTT. The chain combines TRBV5-1 with TRBJ2-3; D remains unclear. The CDR3 is 14 residues long. Trimming pared 0 bases from V and 2 bases from J, leaving 7 bases between. Germline lookup yields CDR1 SGHRS and CDR2 YFSETQ.

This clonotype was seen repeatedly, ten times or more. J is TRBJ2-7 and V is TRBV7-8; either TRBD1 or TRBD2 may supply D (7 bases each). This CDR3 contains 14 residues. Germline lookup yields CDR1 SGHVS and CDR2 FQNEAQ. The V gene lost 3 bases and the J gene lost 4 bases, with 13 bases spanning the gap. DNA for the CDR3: TGTGCCAGCAGCTTTCAGGGGGGGCGGTACGAGCAGTACTTC. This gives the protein CASSFQGGRYEQYF.

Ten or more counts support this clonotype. The CDR3 bases are TGTGCCAGCAGTTACGTAGGGGCCACTGAAGCTTTCTTT. Its translation is CASSYVGATEAFF. The chain combines TRBV6-5 with TRBJ1-1, with D possibly TRBD1 on 5 matching bases. Germline-derived CDR1 and CDR2 are MNHEY and SVGAGI. V was clipped by 2 bases and J by 4 bases, with 8 bases between them. The CDR3 loop spans 13 amino acids.

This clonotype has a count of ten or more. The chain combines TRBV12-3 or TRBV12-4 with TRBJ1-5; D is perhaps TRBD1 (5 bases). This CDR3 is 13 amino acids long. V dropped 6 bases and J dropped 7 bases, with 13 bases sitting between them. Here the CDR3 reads CASSLGSGQPQHF. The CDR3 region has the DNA TGTGCCAGCAGCCTAGGTTCAGGGCAGCCCCAGCATTTT.

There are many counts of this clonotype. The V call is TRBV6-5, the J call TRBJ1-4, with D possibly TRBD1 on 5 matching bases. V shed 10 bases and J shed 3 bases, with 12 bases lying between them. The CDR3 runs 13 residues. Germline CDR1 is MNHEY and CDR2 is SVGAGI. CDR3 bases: TGTGCCACCCAGGGAGGAGCTAATGAAAAACTGTTTTTT. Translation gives CATQGGANEKLFF.

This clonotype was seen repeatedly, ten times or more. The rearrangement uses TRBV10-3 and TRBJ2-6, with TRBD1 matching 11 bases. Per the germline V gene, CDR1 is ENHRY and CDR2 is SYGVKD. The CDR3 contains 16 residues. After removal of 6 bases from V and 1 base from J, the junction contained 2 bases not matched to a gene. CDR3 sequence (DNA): TGTGCCATCAGCGGGACAGGGGGATCTGGGGCCAACGTCCTGACTTTC. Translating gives CAISGTGGSGANVLTF.

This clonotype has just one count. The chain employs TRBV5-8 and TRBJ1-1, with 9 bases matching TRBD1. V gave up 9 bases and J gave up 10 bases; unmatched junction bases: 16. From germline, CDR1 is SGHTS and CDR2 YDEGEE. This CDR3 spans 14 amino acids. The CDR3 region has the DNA TGTGCCATGAGACCCGGGACAGGGCTGGGGGGAGCTTTCTTT. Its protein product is CAMRPGTGLGGAFF.

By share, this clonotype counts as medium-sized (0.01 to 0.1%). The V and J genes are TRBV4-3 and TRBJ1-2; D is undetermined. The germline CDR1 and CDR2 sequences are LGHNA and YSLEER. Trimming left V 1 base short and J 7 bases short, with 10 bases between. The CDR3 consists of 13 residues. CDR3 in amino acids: CASSQVEGSGYTF. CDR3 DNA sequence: TGCGCCAGCAGCCAAGTGGAGGGATCTGGCTACACCTTC.

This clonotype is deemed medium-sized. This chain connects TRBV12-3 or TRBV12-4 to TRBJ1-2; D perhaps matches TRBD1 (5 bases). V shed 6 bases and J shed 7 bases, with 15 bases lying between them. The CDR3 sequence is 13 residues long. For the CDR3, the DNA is TGTGCCAGCAGCATAACCCGTCAGGGTGGCTACACCTTC. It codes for CASSITRQGGYTF.

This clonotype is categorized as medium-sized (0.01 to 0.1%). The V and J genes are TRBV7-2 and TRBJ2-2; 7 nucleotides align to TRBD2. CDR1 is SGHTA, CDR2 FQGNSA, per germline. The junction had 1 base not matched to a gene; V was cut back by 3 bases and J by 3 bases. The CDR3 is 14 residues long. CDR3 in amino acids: CASSFGLDTGELFF. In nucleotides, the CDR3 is TGTGCCAGCAGCTTCGGACTAGACACCGGGGAGCTGTTTTTT.

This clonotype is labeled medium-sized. The CDR3 DNA sequence: TGTGCCAGCAGCCGGATAGGGACAGGGATGGGAGATACGCAGTATTTT. This gives the protein CASSRIGTGMGDTQYF. The gene calls are TRBV7-2 and TRBJ2-3, with 9 bases aligning to TRBD1. Germline CDR1 reads SGHTA; CDR2 reads FQGNSA. The CDR3 has 16 residues. The V segment lost 5 bases and the J segment 5 bases; nucleotides outside the gene matches: 11.

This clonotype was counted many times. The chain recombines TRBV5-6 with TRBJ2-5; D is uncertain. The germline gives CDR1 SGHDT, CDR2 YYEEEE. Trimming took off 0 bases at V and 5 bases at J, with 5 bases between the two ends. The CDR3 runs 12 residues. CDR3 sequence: CASSLESETQYF. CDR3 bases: TGTGCCAGCAGCTTGGAGTCGGAGACCCAGTACTTC.

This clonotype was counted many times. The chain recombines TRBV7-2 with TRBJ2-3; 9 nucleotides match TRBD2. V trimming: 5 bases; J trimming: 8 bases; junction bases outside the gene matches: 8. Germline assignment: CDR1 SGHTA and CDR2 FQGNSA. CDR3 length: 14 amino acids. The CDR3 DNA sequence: TGTGCCAGCAGCGCGAGCGGGGGGCGAGGTACGCAGTATTTT. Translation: CASSASGGRGTQYF.

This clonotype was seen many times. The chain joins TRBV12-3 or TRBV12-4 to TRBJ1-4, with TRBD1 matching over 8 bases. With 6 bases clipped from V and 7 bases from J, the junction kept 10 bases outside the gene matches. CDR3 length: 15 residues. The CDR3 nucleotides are TGTGCCAGCAGCCGGGACAGGACGAGGAGTGAAAAACTGTTTTTT. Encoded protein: CASSRDRTRSEKLFF.

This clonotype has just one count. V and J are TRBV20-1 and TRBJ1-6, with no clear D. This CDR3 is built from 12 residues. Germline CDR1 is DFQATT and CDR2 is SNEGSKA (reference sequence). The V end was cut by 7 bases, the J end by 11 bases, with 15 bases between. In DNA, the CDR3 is TGCAGTGGAAGAATAGGGTCGCCACCCCTCCACTTT. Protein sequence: CSGRIGSPPLHF.

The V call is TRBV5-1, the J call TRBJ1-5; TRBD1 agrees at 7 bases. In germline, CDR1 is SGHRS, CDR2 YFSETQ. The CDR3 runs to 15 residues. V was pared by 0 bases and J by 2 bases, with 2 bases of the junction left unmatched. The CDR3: CASSLGQGGNQPQHF. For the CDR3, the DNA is TGCGCCAGCAGCTTGGGACAGGGTGGCAATCAGCCCCAGCATTTT. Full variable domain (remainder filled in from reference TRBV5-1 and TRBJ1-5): KAGVTQTPRYLIKTRGQQVTLSCSPISGHRSVSWYQQTPGQGLQFLFEYFSETQRNKGNFPGRFSGRQFSNSRSEMNVSTLELGDSALYLCASSLGQGGNQPQHFGDGTRLSIL.

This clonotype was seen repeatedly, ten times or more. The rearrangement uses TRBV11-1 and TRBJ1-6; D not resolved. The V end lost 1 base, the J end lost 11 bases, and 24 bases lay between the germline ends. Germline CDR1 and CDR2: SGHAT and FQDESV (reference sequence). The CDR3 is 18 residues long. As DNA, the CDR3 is TGTGCCAGCAGCTTAGACCCCGGTGGGCGTGTTATGTTGACACCCCTCCACTTT. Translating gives CASSLDPGGRVMLTPLHF.

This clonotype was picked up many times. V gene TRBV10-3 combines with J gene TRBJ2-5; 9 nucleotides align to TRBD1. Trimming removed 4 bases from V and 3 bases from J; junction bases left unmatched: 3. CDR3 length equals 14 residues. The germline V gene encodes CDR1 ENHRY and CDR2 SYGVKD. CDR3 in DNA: TGTGCCATCAGTGGCGACAGGGGGGAAGAGACCCAGTACTTC. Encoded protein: CAISGDRGEETQYF.

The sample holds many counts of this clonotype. The CDR3 DNA reads TGTGCCAGCTCAGGGGACAGACTAAACTACAATGAGCAGTTCTTC. Translation: CASSGDRLNYNEQFF. The J gene is TRBJ2-1, the V gene TRBV18; 7 bases are a match to TRBD1. This CDR3 contains 15 residues. V lost 5 bases, J lost 3 bases, and 7 bases stayed unmatched. The germline V gene encodes CDR1 KGHSH and CDR2 LQKENI.

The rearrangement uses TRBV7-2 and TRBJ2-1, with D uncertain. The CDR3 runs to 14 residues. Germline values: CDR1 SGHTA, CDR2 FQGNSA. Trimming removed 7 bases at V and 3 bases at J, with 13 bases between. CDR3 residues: CASKLDAHYNEQFF. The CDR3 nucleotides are TGTGCCAGCAAGCTCGACGCCCACTACAATGAGCAGTTCTTC.